These 20 T cell receptor beta chains were sequenced from one sample in a study of CD8 T cells in ankylosing spondylitis. Each CDR3 protein gets one entry after TCRdb re-called the 5' RACE reads with MiXCR. This sample has fewer than 250,000 distinct CDR3 sequences; about 11% occur once, and the top ten carry less than 3%. The sequenced sample was blood, either unsorted or a sorted T cell fraction (not recorded which). The receptors were gathered from a male donor with ankylosing spondylitis or in good health (not recorded which).

This clonotype showed up just a few times. The chain uses TRBV7-2 and TRBJ2-1, with TRBD2 as a possible D gene (5 bases). Germline-derived CDR1 and CDR2 are SGHTA and FQGNSA. CDR3 length: 13 amino acids. Trimming cost V 3 bases and J 9 bases, with 12 bases left between them. As DNA, the CDR3 is TGTGCCAGCAGCTTGGAGACTATGAGTGAGCAGTTCTTC. Translating it yields CASSLETMSEQFF.

This clonotype was detected ten times or more. CDR3 nucleotide sequence: TGTGCCTGGAGCTGGGGACAGACTTCCTACAATGAGCAGTTCTTC. Protein product: CAWSWGQTSYNEQFF. The chain uses TRBV30 and TRBJ2-1, with TRBD1 matching over 7 bases. Germline lookup yields CDR1 GTSNPN and CDR2 SVGIG (reference sequence). J lost 1 base, V lost 3 bases, and 6 bases had no gene match. This CDR3 has 15 residues.

The gene calls are TRBV13 and TRBJ2-7; D is possibly TRBD1 (6 bases). Trimming took 0 bases from V and 3 from J, leaving 12 bases between them. The CDR3 covers 15 residues. In germline, CDR1 is PRHDT, CDR2 FYEKMQ (reference sequence). DNA for the CDR3: TGTGCCAGCAGCTTAGGTGGCAGGGGATACTACGAGCAGTACTTC. This codes for CASSLGGRGYYEQYF.

In this sample, this clonotype turned up a few times. V gene TRBV20-1 combines with J gene TRBJ2-5; weak D call: TRBD1 (5 bases). Trimming shortened V by 0 bases and J by 4 bases, and 21 bases separated the two germline ends. The CDR3 loop spans 17 amino acids. The germline V gene encodes CDR1 DFQATT and CDR2 SNEGSKA (reference sequence). CDR3 sequence reads: CSARDLKKGWKGETQYF. The CDR3 DNA reads TGCAGTGCTAGAGATCTTAAGAAGGGGTGGAAGGGAGAGACCCAGTACTTC.

Ten or more counts support this clonotype. The V and J genes are TRBV20-1 and TRBJ1-3; D remains ambiguous. With 6 bases removed from V and 4 bases from J, the gap between germline ends came to 13 bases. Germline V gene lookup returns CDR1 DFQATT and CDR2 SNEGSKA (reference sequence). The length of the CDR3 is 13 residues. The DNA for the CDR3 is TGCAGTGCCCTCAGGAGGGAGGGAAACACCATATATTTT. Protein product: CSALRREGNTIYF.

This chain links TRBV10-2 with TRBJ2-1, with D tentatively TRBD2 (5 bases). The CDR3 is 17 amino acids. V lost 0 bases and J 4 bases, leaving 16 bases between the germline ends. Germline V gene data show CDR1 as WSHSY and CDR2 as SAAADI. The CDR3 protein is CASSESRRGPQYNEQFF. Written as DNA, the CDR3 is TGCGCCAGCAGTGAGTCGCGACGAGGGCCCCAATACAATGAGCAGTTCTTC.

The table lists this clonotype with many counts. The V call is TRBV20-1, the J call TRBJ1-3, with D maybe TRBD1 (5 bases). Germline-derived CDR1 and CDR2 are DFQATT and SNEGSKA (reference sequence). The CDR3 is 16 amino acids. Trimming removed 5 bases at V and 3 bases at J, with 20 bases between. This CDR3 is CSASAVGAGIGNTIYF. As DNA, the CDR3 is TGCAGTGCTTCCGCCGTCGGGGCAGGGATTGGAAACACCATATATTTT.

The chain uses TRBV15 and TRBJ2-7, with D perhaps matching TRBD1 (6 bases). Germline CDR1 is LNHNV and CDR2 is YYDKDF (reference sequence). This CDR3 comprises 15 residues. Deletions cut 2 bases from V and 1 base from J, with 12 bases between. Here the CDR3 DNA reads TGTGCCACCAGCAGATCAGTGGACAGTTCCTACGAGCAGTACTTC. Encoded protein: CATSRSVDSSYEQYF.

This clonotype was seen many times. This chain uses TRBV10-3 with TRBJ1-5; D gene uncertain. The length of the CDR3 is 12 residues. CDR1 is ENHRY, CDR2 SYGVKD, per germline. Trimming took off 2 bases at V and 8 bases at J, with 7 bases between the two ends. CDR3 DNA: TGTGCCATCAGTGAGGCTGGCGAGCCCCAGCATTTT. Residues: CAISEAGEPQHF.

This clonotype was seen a few times. The genes are TRBV20-1 and TRBJ1-6, with 7 bases lining up with TRBD1. Germline V gene data show CDR1 as DFQATT and CDR2 as SNEGSKA (reference sequence). Losses at the gene ends were 6 bases for V and 6 bases for J; bases not matched to a gene: 11. CDR3 length: 15 amino acids. The CDR3 loop is CSAGDRESINSPLHF. The CDR3 bases are TGCAGTGCCGGGGACAGAGAAAGCATTAATTCACCCCTCCACTTT.

This clonotype was seen a few times. The genes are TRBV6-1 and TRBJ2-7; D could derive from TRBD1 or TRBD2 (5 bases each). V lost 6 bases and J lost 0, with 15 bases in between. Germline V gene data show CDR1 as MNHNS and CDR2 as SASEGT. The CDR3 totals 15 residues. This CDR3 is CASRVGAGTSYEQYF. DNA for the CDR3: TGTGCCAGCAGAGTCGGGGCAGGGACCTCCTACGAGCAGTACTTC.

V is TRBV13 and J is TRBJ2-1; D call uncertain. The CDR3 runs 15 residues. Trimming left V 0 bases short and J 0 bases short, with 6 bases between. Germline CDR1 and CDR2: PRHDT and FYEKMQ (reference sequence). CDR3 in amino acids: CASSLGLNSYNEQFF. The CDR3, as DNA: TGTGCCAGCAGCTTAGGCTTGAACTCCTACAATGAGCAGTTCTTC.

To note about this clonotype: This could be a read error, since a much larger clone is one nucleotide away. The gene calls are TRBV4-2 and TRBJ1-5; 7 bases match TRBD1. This CDR3 has 14 residues. The germline CDR1 and CDR2 sequences are LGHNA and YNFKEQ. CDR3 residues: CASSAGTDNEPQHF. In DNA, the CDR3 is TGTGCCAGCAGCGCGGGGACAGACAATGAGCCCCAGCATTTT.

This clonotype was counted at least ten times. The chain is built from TRBV4-1 and TRBJ1-5; unclear D gene. Germline loops: CDR1 MGHRA, CDR2 YSYEKL. The CDR3 has 13 residues. V lost 1 base and J lost 2, with 3 bases in between. The CDR3 DNA follows: TGCGCCAGCAGCCAAGGTCGCAATCAGCCCCAGCATTTT. Amino acids: CASSQGRNQPQHF.

In DNA, the CDR3 is TGTGCCAGCAGCCCTGGGGGGTATCAGGAGACCCAGTACTTC. Amino acids: CASSPGGYQETQYF. The gene calls are TRBV7-9 and TRBJ2-5, with a tentative D call TRBD2 (6 bases). The CDR3 has 14 amino acids. V lost 5 bases and J lost 5, with 15 bases in between. CDR1 and CDR2 (germline): SEHNR, FQNEAQ (reference sequence).

This clonotype was observed at least ten times. The chain links TRBV5-1 to TRBJ1-5; possibly TRBD1 for D (6 bases). The germline gives CDR1 SGHRS, CDR2 YFSETQ. The CDR3 length is 15 residues. Trimming pared 0 bases from V and 7 bases from J, leaving 14 bases between. CDR3 residues: CASSLGQQGEQPQHF. The CDR3 DNA follows: TGCGCCAGCAGCTTGGGCCAACAGGGAGAGCAGCCCCAGCATTTT.

The sample holds many counts of this clonotype. The chain uses TRBV7-2 and TRBJ1-5; TRBD1 is a possible D gene (6 bases). Trimming cost V 4 bases and J 3 bases, with 13 bases left between them. CDR3 size: 15 residues. CDR1 and CDR2 (germline): SGHTA, FQGNSA. This CDR3 reads CASSSTGLDNQPQHF. CDR3 sequence (DNA): TGTGCCAGCAGCTCGACAGGTTTGGACAATCAGCCCCAGCATTTT. The full variable domain, its missing parts supplied by reference TRBV7-2 and TRBJ1-5, is GAGVSQSPSNKVTEKGKDVELRCDPISGHTALYWYRQSLGQGLEFLIYFQGNSAPDKSGLPSDRFSAERTGGSVSTLTIQRTQQEDSAVYLCASSSTGLDNQPQHFGDGTRLSIL.

About this clonotype: A junction end diverges from the germline sequence, so it may reflect a read error. The chain links TRBV20-1 to TRBJ2-2; 10 bases fit TRBD2. Germline loops: CDR1 DFQATT, CDR2 SNEGSKA (reference sequence). This CDR3 has 16 residues. CDR3 residues: CSAQLAGAADTGALFF. The CDR3 nucleotides are TGCAGTGCTCAGCTAGCGGGGGCGGCCGACACCGGGGCGCTGTTTTTT.

This clonotype was observed a few times. This chain connects TRBV5-1 to TRBJ2-1; D unresolved. The CDR3 sequence is 17 residues long. Trimming left V 4 bases short and J 3 bases short, with 20 bases between. The germline V gene has CDR1 SGHRS and CDR2 YFSETQ. CDR3 protein: CASSPLINRANYNEQFF. CDR3 bases: TGCGCCAGCAGCCCTCTGATCAATCGGGCCAACTACAATGAGCAGTTCTTC.

This clonotype was detected only a few times. The chain combines TRBV7-2 with TRBJ2-1; 14 nucleotides match TRBD2. The CDR3 runs to 17 residues. J lost 2 bases, V lost 5 bases, and 5 bases had no gene match. Germline V gives CDR1 SGHTA, CDR2 FQGNSA. As DNA, the CDR3 is TGTGCCAGCAGCACCGGGACTAGCGGGAGTGCCTACAATGAGCAGTTCTTC. It is translated as CASSTGTSGSAYNEQFF.